This T cell receptor (beta chain) was recorded in a study of cytomegalovirus exposure and HLA in healthy donors. The PCR used 60 Vbeta and 13 Jbeta primers. Clones were sequenced by immunoSEQ multiplex PCR, and TCRdb holds only the in-frame ones, with some missing. The sample includes 150,000 to 200,000 clones, approximately 86% seen only once; the top ten take around 1.5%. The sample taken for sequencing was PBMCs. The source is a male donor in good health and CMV-seronegative.

The CDR3 reads CASSVGGGLNTGELFF. The DNA for the CDR3 is TGTGCCAGCAGCGTAGGGGGGGGGTTGAACACCGGGGAGCTGTTTTTT. This chain links TRBV9 with TRBJ2-2, with 7 bases identical to TRBD2. CDR3 length: 16 residues. The trim removed 0 bases at V and 1 base at J, leaving 3 bases unmatched. CDR1 is SGDLS and CDR2 is YYNGEE in the germline V gene.